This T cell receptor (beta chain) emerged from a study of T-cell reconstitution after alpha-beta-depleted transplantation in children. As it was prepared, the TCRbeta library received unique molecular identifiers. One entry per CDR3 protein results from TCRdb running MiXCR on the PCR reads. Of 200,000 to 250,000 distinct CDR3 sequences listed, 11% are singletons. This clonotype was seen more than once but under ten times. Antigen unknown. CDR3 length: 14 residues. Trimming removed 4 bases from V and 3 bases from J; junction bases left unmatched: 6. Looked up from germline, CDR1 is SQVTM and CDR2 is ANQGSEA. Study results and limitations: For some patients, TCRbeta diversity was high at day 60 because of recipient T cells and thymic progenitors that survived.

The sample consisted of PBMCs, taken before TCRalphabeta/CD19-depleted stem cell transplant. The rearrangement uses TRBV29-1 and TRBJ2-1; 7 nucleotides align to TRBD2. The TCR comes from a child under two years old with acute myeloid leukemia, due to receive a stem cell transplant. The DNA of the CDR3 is TGCAGCGTTGTCGTGGCGGGAGACTACAATGAGCAGTTCTTC. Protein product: CSVVVAGDYNEQFF.